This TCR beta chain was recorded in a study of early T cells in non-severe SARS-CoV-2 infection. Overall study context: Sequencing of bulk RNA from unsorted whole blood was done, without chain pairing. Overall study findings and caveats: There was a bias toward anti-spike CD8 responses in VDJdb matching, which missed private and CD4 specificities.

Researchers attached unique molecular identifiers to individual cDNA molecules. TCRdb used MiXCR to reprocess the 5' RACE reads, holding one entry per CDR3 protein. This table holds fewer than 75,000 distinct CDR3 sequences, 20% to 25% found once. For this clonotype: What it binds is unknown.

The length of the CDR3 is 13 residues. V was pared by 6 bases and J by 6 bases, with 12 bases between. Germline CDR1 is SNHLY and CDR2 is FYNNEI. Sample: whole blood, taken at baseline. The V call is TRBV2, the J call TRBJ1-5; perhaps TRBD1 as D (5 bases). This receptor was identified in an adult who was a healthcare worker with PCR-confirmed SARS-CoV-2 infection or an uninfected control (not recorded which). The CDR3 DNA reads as TGTGCCAGCAGGAGGGACTCGCGTCAGCCCCAGCATTTT. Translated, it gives CASRRDSRQPQHF. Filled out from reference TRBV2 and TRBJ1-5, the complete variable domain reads EPEVTQTPSHQVTQMGQEVILRCVPISNHLYFYWYRQILGQKVEFLVSFYNNEISEKSEIFDDQFSVERPDGSNFTLKIRSTKLEDSAMYFCASRRDSRQPQHFGDGTRLSIL.